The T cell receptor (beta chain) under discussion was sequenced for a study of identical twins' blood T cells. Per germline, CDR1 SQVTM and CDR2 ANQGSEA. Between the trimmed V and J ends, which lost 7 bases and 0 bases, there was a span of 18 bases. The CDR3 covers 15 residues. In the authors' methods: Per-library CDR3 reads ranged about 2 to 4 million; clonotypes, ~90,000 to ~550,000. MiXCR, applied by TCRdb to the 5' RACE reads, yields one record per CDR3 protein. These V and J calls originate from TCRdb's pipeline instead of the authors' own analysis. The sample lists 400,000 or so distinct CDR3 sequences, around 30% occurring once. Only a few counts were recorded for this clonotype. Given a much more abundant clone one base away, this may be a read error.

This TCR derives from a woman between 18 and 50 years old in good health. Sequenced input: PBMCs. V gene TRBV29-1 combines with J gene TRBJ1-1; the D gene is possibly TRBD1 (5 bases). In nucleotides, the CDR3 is TGCAGCGCTATGGCCGGGTGGGGCATGAACACTGAAGCTTTCTTT. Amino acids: CSAMAGWGMNTEAFF.